A single sample gave rise to the 19 T cell receptor beta chains below, sequenced in a study of blood T cell repertoires in COVID-19. Assay used: immunoSEQ multiplex PCR; TCRdb lists only in-frame clones, some missing. Of tens of thousands of clones listed, less than 90% are singletons. Sequencing was done on a sample of peripheral blood. The receptor set was obtained from a man between 60 and 70 years old with acute or convalescent COVID-19.

This chain connects TRBV7-2 to TRBJ1-2, with 11 nucleotides matching TRBD1. V was clipped by 2 bases and J by 8 bases; unmatched bases: 4. The CDR3 is 14 residues long. The germline V gene has CDR1 SGHTA and CDR2 FQGNSA. The CDR3 nucleotides are TGTGCCAGCAGCTTACCGGACAGGGGGCGAGGCTACACCTTC. Protein: CASSLPDRGRGYTF.

This chain links TRBV27 with TRBJ2-1, with TRBD2 matching 7 bases. The trim removed 2 bases at V and 12 bases at J, leaving 16 bases unmatched. CDR3 length equals 16 residues. CDR1 MNHEY and CDR2 SMNVEV come from the germline V gene (reference sequence). The CDR3 region is CASSLGSGGSVDRQFF. CDR3 coding DNA: TGTGCCAGCAGTTTAGGGTCTGGCGGGAGCGTCGATCGGCAGTTCTTC.

The sample holds one count of this clone. J is TRBJ1-3 and V is TRBV19; tentatively, D is TRBD1 (6 bases). V was clipped by 4 bases and J by 3 bases, with 16 bases between them. The CDR3 contains 16 residues. Per germline, CDR1 LNHDA and CDR2 SQIVND (reference sequence). CDR3 coding DNA: TGTGCCAGTAGTACCACAGGGATAGCCTTTGGAAACACCATATATTTT. This encodes CASSTTGIAFGNTIYF.

The rearrangement joins TRBV5-1 to TRBJ1-1, with 7 bases matching TRBD1. J lost 11 bases, V lost 5 bases, and 9 bases had no gene match. Germline-derived CDR1 and CDR2 are SGHRS and YFSETQ. CDR3 length: 12 residues. CDR3 nucleotides: TGCGCCAGCAGACGCGAGGGGGCAGAGGCTTTCTTT. The encoded protein is CASRREGAEAFF.

The rearrangement joins TRBV19 to TRBJ2-3; weak D call: TRBD2 (6 bases). V was pared by 10 bases and J by 2 bases, with 13 bases between. The CDR3 extends over 13 amino acids. Germline V lookup: CDR1 LNHDA, CDR2 SQIVND (reference sequence). The CDR3 nucleotides read TGTGCCACCCAGCGGGCCCCCACAGATACGCAGTATTTT. As protein: CATQRAPTDTQYF.

The chain uses TRBV19 and TRBJ2-7, with TRBD1 identical over 9 bases. Germline V gene lookup returns CDR1 LNHDA and CDR2 SQIVND (reference sequence). The CDR3 contains 15 residues. V shed 6 bases and J 1 base; nucleotides not matched to a gene: 7. This CDR3 reads CASRPGTGRSYEQYF. The DNA for the CDR3 is TGTGCCAGTAGGCCCGGGACAGGGAGGTCCTACGAGCAGTACTTC.

This chain joins TRBV19 and TRBJ2-1, with a possible D match to TRBD1 (5 bases). The CDR3 length is 14 residues. V was pared by 4 bases and J by 3 bases, with 10 bases between. Per germline, CDR1 LNHDA and CDR2 SQIVND (reference sequence). CDR3 amino acids: CASSKGPVYNEQFF. The CDR3 DNA reads as TGTGCCAGTAGTAAGGGGCCAGTCTACAATGAGCAGTTCTTC.

The V call is TRBV18, the J call TRBJ1-2; D not certain. The CDR3 is made up of 14 amino acids. The V end lost 5 bases, the J end lost 1 base, and 11 bases lay between the germline ends. Germline assignment: CDR1 KGHSH and CDR2 LQKENI. The CDR3 is CASSTFPDNYGYTF. The CDR3 DNA is TGTGCCAGCTCAACCTTCCCAGATAACTATGGCTACACCTTC.

The J gene is TRBJ2-2, the V gene TRBV4-3; D is undetermined. Trimming took off 2 bases at V and 7 bases at J, with 5 bases between the two ends. The germline CDR1 and CDR2 sequences are LGHNA and YSLEER. The CDR3 has 12 residues. Here the CDR3 DNA reads TGCGCCAGCAGCCAATACAGCGGGGAGCTGTTTTTT. This gives the protein CASSQYSGELFF.

The chain employs TRBV28 and TRBJ2-6; 8 positions match TRBD1. This CDR3 contains 16 residues. V shed 6 bases, J shed 4 bases, and the junction held 8 bases outside the gene matches. Germline loops: CDR1 MDHEN, CDR2 SYDVKM. CDR3 DNA sequence: TGTGCCAGCAGGGAAGACAGGGGATCAGGGGCCAACGTCCTGACTTTC. Translation gives CASREDRGSGANVLTF. The entire variable domain, with the rest obtained from reference TRBV28 and TRBJ2-6, is as follows: DVKVTQSSRYLVKRTGEKVFLECVQDMDHENMFWYRQDPGLGLRLIYFSYDVKMKEKGDIPEGYSVSREKKERFSLILESASTNQTSMYLCASREDRGSGANVLTFGAGSRLTVL.

The chain employs TRBV28 and TRBJ1-5; 7 nucleotides line up with TRBD1. The CDR3 contains 15 residues. V was pared by 8 bases and J by 2 bases, with 9 bases of the junction left unmatched. CDR1 is MDHEN and CDR2 is SYDVKM in the germline V gene. This CDR3 is CASDSDRRRNQPQHF. DNA of the CDR3: TGTGCCAGCGATTCGGACAGGCGACGCAATCAGCCCCAGCATTTT.

The CDR3, as DNA: TGTGCCAGCAGCTTAGATGGCAGGATGAACACTGAAGCTTTCTTT. It specifies CASSLDGRMNTEAFF. The genes are TRBV7-9 and TRBJ1-1; D not resolved. The germline gives CDR1 SEHNR, CDR2 FQNEAQ (reference sequence). The CDR3 extends over 15 amino acids. V dropped 1 base and J dropped 0 bases, with 9 bases sitting between them.

The CDR3: CASSRTYDRGFYEQYF. CDR3 coding DNA: TGTGCCAGCTCACGGACCTATGACAGGGGGTTTTACGAGCAGTACTTC. V is TRBV18 and J is TRBJ2-7; 9 bases align to TRBD1. In germline, CDR1 is KGHSH, CDR2 LQKENI. The J segment lost 4 bases and the V segment lost 4 bases, leaving 11 bases of the junction unmatched. The CDR3 has 16 residues.

The V and J genes are TRBV6-5 and TRBJ1-2, with D tentatively TRBD1 (5 bases). Looked up from germline, CDR1 is MNHEY and CDR2 is SVGAGI. Trimming removed 0 bases at V and 3 bases at J, with 8 bases between. The CDR3 is 14 residues long. CDR3 sequence reads: CASSYSGGDYGYTF. CDR3 bases: TGTGCCAGCAGTTACTCAGGAGGGGACTATGGCTACACCTTC.

The V gene is TRBV6-5, the J gene TRBJ1-4, with TRBD1 matching over 11 bases. This CDR3 spans 15 amino acids. The germline V gene encodes CDR1 MNHEY and CDR2 SVGAGI. Trimming cost V 5 bases and J 7 bases; bases outside gene matches: 6. The CDR3 spells CASSPIGTGGEKLFF. CDR3 nucleotides: TGTGCCAGCAGTCCAATAGGGACAGGGGGTGAAAAACTGTTTTTT.

This clone was recorded a few times. The V call is TRBV6-5, the J call TRBJ2-7; 9 positions agree with TRBD1. Per the germline V gene, CDR1 is MNHEY and CDR2 is SVGAGI. This CDR3 is built from 15 residues. V shed 6 bases, J shed 7 bases, and the junction held 13 bases outside the gene matches. The CDR3 DNA reads TGTGCCAGCAGCATCCTAACAGGGGGCTACGGGGAGCAGTACTTC. It encodes CASSILTGGYGEQYF.

The genes are TRBV4-1 and TRBJ1-1; TRBD1 is a possible D gene (6 bases). Trimming removed 2 bases at V and 6 bases at J, with 13 bases between. The CDR3 is 14 amino acids. Germline loops: CDR1 MGHRA, CDR2 YSYEKL. The CDR3: CASSQTLNRAEAFF. DNA of the CDR3: TGCGCCAGCAGCCAAACTTTAAACAGGGCTGAAGCTTTCTTT.

V usage is TRBV5-6 and J usage is TRBJ2-5, with D perhaps TRBD1 (5 bases). The CDR3 has 13 amino acids. Trimming removed 2 bases from V and 3 bases from J, with 8 bases in between. CDR1 and CDR2 from the germline V gene are SGHDT and YYEEEE. This CDR3 reads CASSFDSKETQYF. In DNA form, the CDR3 reads TGTGCCAGCAGCTTTGACAGCAAAGAGACCCAGTACTTC. Drawing the rest from reference TRBV5-6 and TRBJ2-5, the complete variable domain is DAGVTQSPTHLIKTRGQQVTLRCSPKSGHDTVSWYQQALGQGPQFIFQYYEEEERQRGNFPDRFSGHQFPNYSSELNVNALLLGDSALYLCASSFDSKETQYFGPGTRLLVL.

The V and J genes are TRBV10-3 and TRBJ2-7, with 9 bases aligning to TRBD1. Trimming at V came to 6 bases and at J to 6 bases, leaving 6 bases not matched to a gene. Looked up from germline, CDR1 is ENHRY and CDR2 is SYGVKD. The CDR3 sequence is 13 residues long. The CDR3 reads CAIRSDRGGEQYF. For the CDR3, the DNA is TGTGCCATCAGATCGGACAGGGGAGGCGAGCAGTACTTC.